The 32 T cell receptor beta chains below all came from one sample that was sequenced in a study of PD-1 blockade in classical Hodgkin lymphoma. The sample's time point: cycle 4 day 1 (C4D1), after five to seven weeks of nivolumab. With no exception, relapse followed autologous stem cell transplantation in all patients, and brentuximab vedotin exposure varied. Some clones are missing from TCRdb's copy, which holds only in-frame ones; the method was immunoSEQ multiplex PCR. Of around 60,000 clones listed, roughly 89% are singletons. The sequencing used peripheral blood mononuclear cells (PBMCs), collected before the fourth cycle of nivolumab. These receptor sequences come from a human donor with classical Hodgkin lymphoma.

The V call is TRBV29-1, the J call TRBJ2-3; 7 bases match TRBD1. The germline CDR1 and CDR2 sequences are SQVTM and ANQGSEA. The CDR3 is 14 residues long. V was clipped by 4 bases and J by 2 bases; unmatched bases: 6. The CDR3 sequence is CSVVTGVVTDTQYF. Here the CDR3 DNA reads TGCAGCGTTGTTACAGGGGTGGTCACAGATACGCAGTATTTT.

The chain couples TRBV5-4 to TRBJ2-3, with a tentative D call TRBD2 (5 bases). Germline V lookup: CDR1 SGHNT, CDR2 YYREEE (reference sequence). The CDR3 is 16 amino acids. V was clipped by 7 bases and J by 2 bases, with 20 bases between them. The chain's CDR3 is CASGPGNGGFTDTQYF. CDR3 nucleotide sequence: TGTGCCAGCGGACCAGGAAATGGCGGGTTCACAGATACGCAGTATTTT. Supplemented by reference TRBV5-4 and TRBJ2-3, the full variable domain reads ETGVTQSPTHLIKTRGQQVTLRCSSQSGHNTVSWYQQALGQGPQFIFQYYREEENGRGNFPPRFSGLQFPNYSSELNVNALELDDSALYLCASGPGNGGFTDTQYFGPGTRLTVL.

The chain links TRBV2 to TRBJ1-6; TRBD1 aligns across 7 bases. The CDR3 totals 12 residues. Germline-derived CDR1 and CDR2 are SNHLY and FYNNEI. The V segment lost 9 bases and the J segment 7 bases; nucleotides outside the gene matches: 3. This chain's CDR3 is CARQGYNSPLHF. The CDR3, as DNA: TGTGCCAGACAGGGGTACAATTCACCCCTCCACTTT.

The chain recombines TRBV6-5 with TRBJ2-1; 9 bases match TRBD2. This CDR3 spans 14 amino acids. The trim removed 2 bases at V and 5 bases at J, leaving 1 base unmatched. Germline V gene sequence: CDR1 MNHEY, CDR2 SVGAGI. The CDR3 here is CASSYLAGHNEQFF. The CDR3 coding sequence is TGTGCCAGCAGTTACCTAGCGGGGCACAATGAGCAGTTCTTC.

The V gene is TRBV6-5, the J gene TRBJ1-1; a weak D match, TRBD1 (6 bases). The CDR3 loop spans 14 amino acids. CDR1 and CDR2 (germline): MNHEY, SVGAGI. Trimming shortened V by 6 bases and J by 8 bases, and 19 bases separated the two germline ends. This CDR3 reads CASSLRGRTFEAFF. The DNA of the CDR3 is TGTGCCAGCAGCCTCAGGGGTAGGACGTTCGAAGCTTTCTTT.

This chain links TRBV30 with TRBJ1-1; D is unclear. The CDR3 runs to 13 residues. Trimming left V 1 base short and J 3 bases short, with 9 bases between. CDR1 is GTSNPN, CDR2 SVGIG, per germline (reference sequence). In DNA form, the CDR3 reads TGTGCCTGGAGTGGGGGTTTGGACACTGAAGCTTTCTTT. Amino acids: CAWSGGLDTEAFF.

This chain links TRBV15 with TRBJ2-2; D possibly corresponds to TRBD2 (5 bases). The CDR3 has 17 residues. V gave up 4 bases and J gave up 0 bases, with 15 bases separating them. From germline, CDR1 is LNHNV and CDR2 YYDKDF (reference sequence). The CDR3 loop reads CATSKRPAGANTGELFF. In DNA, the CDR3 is TGTGCCACCAGCAAACGACCGGCGGGCGCGAACACCGGGGAGCTGTTTTTT.

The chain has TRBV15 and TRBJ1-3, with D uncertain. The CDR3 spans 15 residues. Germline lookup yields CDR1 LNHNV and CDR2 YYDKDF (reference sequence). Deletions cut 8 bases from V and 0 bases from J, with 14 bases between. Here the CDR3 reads CATAAQWVSGNTIYF. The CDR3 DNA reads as TGTGCCACCGCGGCCCAGTGGGTCTCTGGAAACACCATATATTTT.

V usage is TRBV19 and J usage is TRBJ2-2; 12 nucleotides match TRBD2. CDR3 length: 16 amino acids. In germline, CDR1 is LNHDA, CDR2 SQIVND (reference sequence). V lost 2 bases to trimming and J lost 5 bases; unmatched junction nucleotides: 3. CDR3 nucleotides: TGTGCCAGTAGTATATTACTAGCGGGGGGTACCGGGGAGCTGTTTTTT. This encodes CASSILLAGGTGELFF.

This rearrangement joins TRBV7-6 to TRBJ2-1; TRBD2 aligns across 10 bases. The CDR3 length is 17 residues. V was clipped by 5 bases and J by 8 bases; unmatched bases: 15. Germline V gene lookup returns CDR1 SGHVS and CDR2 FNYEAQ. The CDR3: CASSHSFLAGAEDEQFF. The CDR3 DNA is TGTGCCAGCAGCCATTCATTTCTAGCGGGGGCCGAGGATGAGCAGTTCTTC.

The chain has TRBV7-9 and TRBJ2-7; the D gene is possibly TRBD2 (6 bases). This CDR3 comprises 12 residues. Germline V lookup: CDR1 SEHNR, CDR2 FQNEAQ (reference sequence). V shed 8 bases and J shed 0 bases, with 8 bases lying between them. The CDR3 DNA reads TGTGCCAGCGGAGGGAGCTCCTACGAGCAGTACTTC. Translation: CASGGSSYEQYF. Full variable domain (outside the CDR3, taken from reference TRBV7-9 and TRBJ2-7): DTGVSQNPRHKITKRGQNVTFRCDPISEHNRLYWYRQTLGQGPEFLTYFQNEAQLEKSRLLSDRFSAERPKGSFSTLEIQRTEQGDSAMYLCASGGSSYEQYFGPGTRLTVT.

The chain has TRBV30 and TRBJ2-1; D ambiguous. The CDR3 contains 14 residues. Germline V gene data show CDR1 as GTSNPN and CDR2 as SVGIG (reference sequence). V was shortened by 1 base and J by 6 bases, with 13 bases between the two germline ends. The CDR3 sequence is CAWSGVIGPNEQFF. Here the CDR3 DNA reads TGTGCCTGGAGTGGGGTTATTGGACCCAATGAGCAGTTCTTC. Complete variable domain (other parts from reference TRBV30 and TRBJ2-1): SQTIHQWPATLVQPVGSPLSLECTVEGTSNPNLYWYRQAAGRGLQLLFYSVGIGQISSEVPQNLSASRPQDRQFILSSKKLLLSDSGFYLCAWSGVIGPNEQFFGPGTRLTVL.

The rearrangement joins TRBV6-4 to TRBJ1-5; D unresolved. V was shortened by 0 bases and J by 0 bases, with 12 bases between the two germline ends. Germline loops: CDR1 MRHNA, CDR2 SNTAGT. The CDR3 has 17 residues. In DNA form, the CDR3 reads TGTGCCAGCAGTGACTCCCAAGGGTACCTTAGCAATCAGCCCCAGCATTTT. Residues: CASSDSQGYLSNQPQHF.

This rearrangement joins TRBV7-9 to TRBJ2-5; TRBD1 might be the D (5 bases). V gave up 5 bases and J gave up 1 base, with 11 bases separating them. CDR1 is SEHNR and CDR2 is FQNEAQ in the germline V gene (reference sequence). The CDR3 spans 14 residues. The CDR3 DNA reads TGTGCCAGCAGCCCGCGAGACAGCCAAGAGACCCAGTACTTC. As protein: CASSPRDSQETQYF.

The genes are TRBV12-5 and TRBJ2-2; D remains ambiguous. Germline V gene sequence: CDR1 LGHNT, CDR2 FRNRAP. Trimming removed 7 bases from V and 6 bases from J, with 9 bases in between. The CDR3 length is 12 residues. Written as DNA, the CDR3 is TGTGCTAGTGTTGCCTGGGCCGGGGAGCTGTTTTTT. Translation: CASVAWAGELFF.

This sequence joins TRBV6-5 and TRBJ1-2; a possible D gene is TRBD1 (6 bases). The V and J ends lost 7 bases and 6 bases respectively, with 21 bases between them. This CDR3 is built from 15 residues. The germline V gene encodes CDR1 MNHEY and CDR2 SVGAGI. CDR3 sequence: CASMRAWTAGDGYTF. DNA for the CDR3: TGTGCCAGCATGAGAGCATGGACAGCCGGGGATGGCTACACCTTC.

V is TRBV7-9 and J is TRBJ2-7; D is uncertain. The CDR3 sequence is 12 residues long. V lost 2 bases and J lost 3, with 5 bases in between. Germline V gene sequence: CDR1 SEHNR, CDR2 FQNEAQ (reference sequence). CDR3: CASSLILYEQYF. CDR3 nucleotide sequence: TGTGCCAGCAGCTTAATCCTCTACGAGCAGTACTTC. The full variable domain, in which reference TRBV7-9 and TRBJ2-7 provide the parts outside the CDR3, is DTGVSQNPRHKITKRGQNVTFRCDPISEHNRLYWYRQTLGQGPEFLTYFQNEAQLEKSRLLSDRFSAERPKGSFSTLEIQRTEQGDSAMYLCASSLILYEQYFGPGTRLTVT.

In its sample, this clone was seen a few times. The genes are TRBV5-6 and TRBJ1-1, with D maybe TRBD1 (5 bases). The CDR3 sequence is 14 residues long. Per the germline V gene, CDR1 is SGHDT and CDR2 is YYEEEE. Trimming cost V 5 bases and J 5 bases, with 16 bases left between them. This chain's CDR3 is CASSTAGARTEAFF. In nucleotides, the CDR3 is TGTGCCAGCAGTACGGCCGGGGCGCGGACTGAAGCTTTCTTT.

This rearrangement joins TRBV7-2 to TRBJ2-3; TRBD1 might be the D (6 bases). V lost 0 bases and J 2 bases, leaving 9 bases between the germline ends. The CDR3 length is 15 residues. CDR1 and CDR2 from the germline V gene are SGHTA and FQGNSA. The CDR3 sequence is CASSLAGASTDTQYF. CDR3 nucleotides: TGTGCCAGCAGCTTAGCGGGGGCCTCCACAGATACGCAGTATTTT.

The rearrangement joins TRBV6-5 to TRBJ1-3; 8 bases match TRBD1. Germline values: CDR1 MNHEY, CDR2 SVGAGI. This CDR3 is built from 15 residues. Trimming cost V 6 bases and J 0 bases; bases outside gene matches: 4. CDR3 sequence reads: CASRRGQGSGNTIYF. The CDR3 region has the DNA TGTGCCAGCAGACGAGGACAGGGCTCTGGAAACACCATATATTTT.

The CDR3 sequence is CASSGAGGRGETQYF. The CDR3 DNA follows: TGTGCCAGCAGTGGTGCGGGGGGGCGAGGAGAGACCCAGTACTTC. The V gene is TRBV2, the J gene TRBJ2-5; 9 nucleotides agree with TRBD2. V shed 4 bases, J shed 4 bases, and the junction held 7 bases outside the gene matches. The germline V gene encodes CDR1 SNHLY and CDR2 FYNNEI. The CDR3 is 15 amino acids.

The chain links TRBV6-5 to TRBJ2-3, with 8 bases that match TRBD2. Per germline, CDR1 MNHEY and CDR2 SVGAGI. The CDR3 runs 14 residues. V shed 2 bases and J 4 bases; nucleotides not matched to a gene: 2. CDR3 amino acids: CASSYGTRSDTQYF. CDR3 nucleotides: TGTGCCAGCAGTTACGGGACTAGATCAGATACGCAGTATTTT.

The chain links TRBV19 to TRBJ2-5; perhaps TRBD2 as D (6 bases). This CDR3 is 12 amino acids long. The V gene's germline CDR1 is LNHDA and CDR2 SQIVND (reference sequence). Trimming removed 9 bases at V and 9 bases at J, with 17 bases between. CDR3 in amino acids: CASVGGEGAQYF. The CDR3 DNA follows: TGTGCCAGCGTTGGAGGGGAAGGAGCCCAGTACTTC.

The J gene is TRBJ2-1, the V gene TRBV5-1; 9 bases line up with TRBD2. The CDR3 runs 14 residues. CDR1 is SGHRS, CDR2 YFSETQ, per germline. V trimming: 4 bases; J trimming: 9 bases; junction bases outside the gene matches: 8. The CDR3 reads CASSPRGGGGEQFF. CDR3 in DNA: TGCGCCAGCAGCCCCCGGGGCGGGGGGGGTGAGCAGTTCTTC.

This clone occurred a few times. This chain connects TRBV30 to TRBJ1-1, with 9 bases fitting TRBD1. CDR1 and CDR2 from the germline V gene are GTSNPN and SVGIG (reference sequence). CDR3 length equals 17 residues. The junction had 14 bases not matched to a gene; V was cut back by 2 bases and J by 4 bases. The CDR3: CAWSNPDRGFQLTEAFF. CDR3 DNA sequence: TGTGCCTGGAGTAATCCCGACAGGGGGTTCCAACTCACTGAAGCTTTCTTT.

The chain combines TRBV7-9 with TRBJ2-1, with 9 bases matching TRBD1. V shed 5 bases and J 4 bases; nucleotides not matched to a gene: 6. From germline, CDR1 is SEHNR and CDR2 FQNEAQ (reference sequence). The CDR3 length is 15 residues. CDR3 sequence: CASSTQGAGYNEQFF. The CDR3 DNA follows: TGTGCCAGCAGCACACAGGGGGCGGGATACAATGAGCAGTTCTTC. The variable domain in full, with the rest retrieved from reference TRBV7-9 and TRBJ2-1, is DTGVSQNPRHKITKRGQNVTFRCDPISEHNRLYWYRQTLGQGPEFLTYFQNEAQLEKSRLLSDRFSAERPKGSFSTLEIQRTEQGDSAMYLCASSTQGAGYNEQFFGPGTRLTVL.

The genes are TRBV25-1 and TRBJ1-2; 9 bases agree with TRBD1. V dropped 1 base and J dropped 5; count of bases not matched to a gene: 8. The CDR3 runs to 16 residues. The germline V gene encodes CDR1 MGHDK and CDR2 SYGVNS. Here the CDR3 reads CASSESPDRGRYGYTF. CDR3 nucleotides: TGTGCCAGCAGTGAATCCCCGGACAGGGGACGTTATGGCTACACCTTC.

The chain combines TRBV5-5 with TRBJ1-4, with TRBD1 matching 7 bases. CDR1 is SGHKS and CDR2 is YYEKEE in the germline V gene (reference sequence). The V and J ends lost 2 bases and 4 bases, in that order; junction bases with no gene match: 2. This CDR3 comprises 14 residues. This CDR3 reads CASSFQGDNEKLFF. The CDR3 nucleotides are TGTGCCAGCAGCTTTCAGGGGGATAATGAAAAACTGTTTTTT.

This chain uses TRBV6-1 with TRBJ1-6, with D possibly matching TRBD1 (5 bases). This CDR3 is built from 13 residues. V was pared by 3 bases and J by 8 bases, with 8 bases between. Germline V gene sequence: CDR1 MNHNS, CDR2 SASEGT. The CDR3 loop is CASSDAGDSPLHF. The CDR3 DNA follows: TGTGCCAGCAGTGACGCGGGGGATTCACCCCTCCACTTT.

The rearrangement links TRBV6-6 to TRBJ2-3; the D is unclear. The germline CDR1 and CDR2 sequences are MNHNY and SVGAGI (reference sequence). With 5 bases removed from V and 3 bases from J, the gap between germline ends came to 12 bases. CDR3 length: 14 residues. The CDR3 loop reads CASSNRALTDTQYF. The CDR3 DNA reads TGTGCCAGCAGTAACCGGGCCCTAACAGATACGCAGTATTTT.

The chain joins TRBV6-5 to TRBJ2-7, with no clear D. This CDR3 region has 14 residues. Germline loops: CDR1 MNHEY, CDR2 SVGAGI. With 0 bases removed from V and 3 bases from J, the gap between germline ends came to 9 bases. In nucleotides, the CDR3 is TGTGCCAGCAGTTACTCGGTTTTTCACTACGAGCAGTACTTC. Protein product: CASSYSVFHYEQYF.

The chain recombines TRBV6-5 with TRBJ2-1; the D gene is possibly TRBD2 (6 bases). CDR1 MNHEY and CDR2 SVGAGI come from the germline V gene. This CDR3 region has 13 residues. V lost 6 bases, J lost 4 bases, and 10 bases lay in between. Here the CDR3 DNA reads TGTGCCAGCAGGGAGGGATGGTACAATGAGCAGTTCTTC. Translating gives CASREGWYNEQFF.